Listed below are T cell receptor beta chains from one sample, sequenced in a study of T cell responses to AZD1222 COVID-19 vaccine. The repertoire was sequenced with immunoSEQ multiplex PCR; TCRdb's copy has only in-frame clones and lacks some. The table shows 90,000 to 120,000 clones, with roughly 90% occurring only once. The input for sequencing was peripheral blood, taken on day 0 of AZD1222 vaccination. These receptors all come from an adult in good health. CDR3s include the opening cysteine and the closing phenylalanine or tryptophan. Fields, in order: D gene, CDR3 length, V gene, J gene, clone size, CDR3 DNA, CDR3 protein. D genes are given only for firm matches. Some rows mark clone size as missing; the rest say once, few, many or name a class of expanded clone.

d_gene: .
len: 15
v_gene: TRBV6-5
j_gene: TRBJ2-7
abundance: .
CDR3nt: TGTGCCAGTAGATCTCGACCTGAAACCCCCTACGAGCAGTACTTC
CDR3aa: CASRSRPETPYEQYF

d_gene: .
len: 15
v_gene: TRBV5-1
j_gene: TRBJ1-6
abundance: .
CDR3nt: TGCGCCAGCAGCTTGTTGGGGATGGGGAATTCACCCCTCCACTTT
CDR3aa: CASSLLGMGNSPLHF

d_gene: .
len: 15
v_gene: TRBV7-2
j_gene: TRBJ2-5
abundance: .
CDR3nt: TGTGCCAGCAGCTTCCGGGGGAGATACCAAGAGACCCAGTACTTC
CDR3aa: CASSFRGRYQETQYF

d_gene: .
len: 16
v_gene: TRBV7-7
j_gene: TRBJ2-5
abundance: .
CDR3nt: TGTGCTAGCAGCTTAGGGTCGCGTCTTGGGGGGGAGACCCAGTACTTC
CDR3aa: CASSLGSRLGGETQYF

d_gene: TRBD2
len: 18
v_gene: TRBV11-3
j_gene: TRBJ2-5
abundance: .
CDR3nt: TGTGCCAGCAGCTTAGGGATTAGCGGGAGCGTGGCTGGAGAGACCCAGTACTTC
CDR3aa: CASSLGISGSVAGETQYF

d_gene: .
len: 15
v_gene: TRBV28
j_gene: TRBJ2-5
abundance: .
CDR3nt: TGTGCCAGCAGTCCTCAGGAGAAGCCAGCAGAGACCCAGTACTTC
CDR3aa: CASSPQEKPAETQYF

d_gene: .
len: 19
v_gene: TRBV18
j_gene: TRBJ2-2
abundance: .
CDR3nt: TGTGCCAGCTCACCACCCAATTCTCGGACAGCCTTGGGCACCGGGGAGCTGTTTTTT
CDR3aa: CASSPPNSRTALGTGELFF

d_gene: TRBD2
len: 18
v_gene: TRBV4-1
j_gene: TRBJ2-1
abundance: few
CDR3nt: TGCGCCAGCAGCCAAGGTCGAGGGAGAGGGCGGGGGGACAATGAGCAGTTCTTC
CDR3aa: CASSQGRGRGRGDNEQFF

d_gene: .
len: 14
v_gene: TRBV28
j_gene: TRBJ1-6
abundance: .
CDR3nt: TGTGCCAGCAGCTTAGGGCAATTTAATTCACCCCTCCACTTT
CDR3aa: CASSLGQFNSPLHF

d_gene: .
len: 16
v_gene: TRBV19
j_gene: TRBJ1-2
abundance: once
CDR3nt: TGTGCCAGTAGTATATGGGGCGGCCCCCACAGCGATGGCTACACCTTC
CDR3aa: CASSIWGGPHSDGYTF

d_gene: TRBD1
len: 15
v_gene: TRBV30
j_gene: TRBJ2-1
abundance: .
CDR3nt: TGTGCCTGGAGTGTACACGGGACAGTGGTAATCGAGCAGTTCTTC
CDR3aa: CAWSVHGTVVIEQFF

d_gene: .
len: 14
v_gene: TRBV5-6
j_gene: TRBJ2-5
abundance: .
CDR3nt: TGTGCCAGCAGATTCGGTGGAGGAAAAGAGACCCAGTACTTC
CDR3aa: CASRFGGGKETQYF

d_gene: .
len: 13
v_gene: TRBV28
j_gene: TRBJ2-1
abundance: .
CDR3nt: TGTGCCAGCAGAATAGGGTCAGGGGATGAGCAGTTCTTC
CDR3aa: CASRIGSGDEQFF

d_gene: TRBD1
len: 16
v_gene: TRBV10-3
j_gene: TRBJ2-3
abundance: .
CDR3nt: TGTGCCACCTCCCCACCCTCGGGACAGAGCACAGATACGCAGTATTTT
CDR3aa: CATSPPSGQSTDTQYF

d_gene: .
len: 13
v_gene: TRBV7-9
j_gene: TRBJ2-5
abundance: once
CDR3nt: TGTGCCAGCAGCTTTTTAGGGACAGAGACCCAGTACTTC
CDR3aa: CASSFLGTETQYF

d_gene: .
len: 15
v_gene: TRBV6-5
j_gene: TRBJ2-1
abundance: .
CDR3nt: TGTGCCAGCAGCCGTCCGGCCCCTGGAAGCAATGAGCAGTTCTTC
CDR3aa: CASSRPAPGSNEQFF

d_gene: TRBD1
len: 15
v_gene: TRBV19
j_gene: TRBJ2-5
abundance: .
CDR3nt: TGTGCCAGTAGTCCCGGCAGGGGGCGGCAAGAGACCCAGTACTTC
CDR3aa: CASSPGRGRQETQYF

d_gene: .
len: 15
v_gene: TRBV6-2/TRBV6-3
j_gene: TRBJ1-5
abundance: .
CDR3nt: TGTGCCAGCAGTCCCCCTGGGAGCAGGAATCAGCCCCAGCATTTT
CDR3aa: CASSPPGSRNQPQHF

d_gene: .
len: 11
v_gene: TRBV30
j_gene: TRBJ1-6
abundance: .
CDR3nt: TGTGCCTGGAGTGCGGGACCCCCACTCCACTTT
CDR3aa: CAWSAGPPLHF

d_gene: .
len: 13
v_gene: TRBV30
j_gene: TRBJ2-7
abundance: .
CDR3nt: TGTGCCTGGAACCCAGCCGGCAGCTACGAGCAGTACTTC
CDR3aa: CAWNPAGSYEQYF

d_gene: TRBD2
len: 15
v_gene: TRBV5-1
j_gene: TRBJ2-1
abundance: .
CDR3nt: TGCGCCAGCAGCCCCGGGACTAGCGGCAACAATGAGCAGTTCTTC
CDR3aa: CASSPGTSGNNEQFF

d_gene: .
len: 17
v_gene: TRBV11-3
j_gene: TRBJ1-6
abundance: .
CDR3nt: TGTGCCAGCAGCTCCCGGACAGTAAGCTCCTATAATTCACCCCTCCACTTT
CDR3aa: CASSSRTVSSYNSPLHF